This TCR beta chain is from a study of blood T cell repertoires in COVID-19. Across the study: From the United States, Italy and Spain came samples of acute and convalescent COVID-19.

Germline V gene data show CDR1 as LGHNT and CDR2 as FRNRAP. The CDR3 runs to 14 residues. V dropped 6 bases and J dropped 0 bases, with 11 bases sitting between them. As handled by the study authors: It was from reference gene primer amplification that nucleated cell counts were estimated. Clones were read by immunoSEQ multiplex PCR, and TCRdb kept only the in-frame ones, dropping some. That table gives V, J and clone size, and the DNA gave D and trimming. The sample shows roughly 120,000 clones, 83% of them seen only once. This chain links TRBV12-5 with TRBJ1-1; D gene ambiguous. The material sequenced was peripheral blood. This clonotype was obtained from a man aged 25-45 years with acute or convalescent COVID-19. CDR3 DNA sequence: TGTGCTAGTGGGGAGGTTCATTTGAACACTGAAGCTTTCTTT. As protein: CASGEVHLNTEAFF.